One sample yielded the 25 T cell receptor beta chains listed below, sequenced in a study of T cell responses to AZD1222 COVID-19 vaccine. Sequencing used immunoSEQ multiplex PCR; TCRdb keeps in-frame clones, though not all of them. The sample lists 90,000 to 150,000 clones, roughly nine tenths occurring once. The sample in question was peripheral blood, obtained on day 0 of AZD1222 vaccination. These receptors were obtained from an adult in good health.

The chain has TRBV5-1 and TRBJ1-1; D may be TRBD1 (5 bases). V was trimmed by 5 bases and J by 1 base, leaving 15 bases between them. This CDR3 has 15 amino acids. CDR1 SGHRS and CDR2 YFSETQ come from the germline V gene. The CDR3 reads CASSSLPGTNTEAFF. CDR3 in DNA: TGCGCCAGCAGTTCCCTCCCCGGGACGAACACTGAAGCTTTCTTT.

This clone has only a few counts. The chain has TRBV2 and TRBJ1-4, with D unclear. The CDR3 runs to 16 residues. Germline V lookup: CDR1 SNHLY, CDR2 FYNNEI. V gave up 2 bases and J gave up 8 bases, with 18 bases separating them. DNA of the CDR3: TGTGCCAGCAGTGAATCGGGGAAGCGAGTTAGGGAAAAACTGTTTTTT. It translates to CASSESGKRVREKLFF.

This clone was recorded once. The chain is built from TRBV5-1 and TRBJ1-2, with D tentatively TRBD1 (5 bases). The V gene lost 4 bases and the J gene lost 3 bases, with 10 bases spanning the gap. This CDR3 comprises 13 residues. Germline loops: CDR1 SGHRS, CDR2 YFSETQ. The CDR3 protein is CASSPSGDYGYTF. The CDR3 region has the DNA TGCGCCAGCAGCCCTTCGGGGGACTATGGCTACACCTTC. Looking up the rest from reference TRBV5-1 and TRBJ1-2 gives the full variable domain: KAGVTQTPRYLIKTRGQQVTLSCSPISGHRSVSWYQQTPGQGLQFLFEYFSETQRNKGNFPGRFSGRQFSNSRSEMNVSTLELGDSALYLCASSPSGDYGYTFGSGTRLTVV.

This sequence joins TRBV6-1 and TRBJ1-1; D is uncertain. CDR3 length: 14 residues. The V gene lost 2 bases and the J gene lost 10 bases, with 17 bases spanning the gap. The germline CDR1 and CDR2 sequences are MNHNS and SASEGT. The CDR3 sequence: CASSERAFGIGAFF. CDR3 nucleotide sequence: TGTGCCAGCAGTGAACGCGCCTTCGGGATCGGAGCTTTCTTT.

The V and J genes are TRBV28 and TRBJ1-2, with a weak D call TRBD1 (5 bases). V lost 5 bases and J 4 bases, leaving 23 bases between the germline ends. Germline lookup yields CDR1 MDHEN and CDR2 SYDVKM. The CDR3 length is 17 residues. CDR3 sequence: CASSTKGQGSQIYGYTF. CDR3 in DNA: TGTGCCAGCAGTACCAAGGGGCAGGGTTCCCAAATCTATGGCTACACCTTC.

V usage is TRBV9 and J usage is TRBJ2-2, with D tentatively TRBD2 (5 bases). This CDR3 region has 15 residues. The germline CDR1 and CDR2 sequences are SGDLS and YYNGEE. Trimming stripped 3 bases from V and 4 bases from J, with 13 bases between. In DNA form, the CDR3 reads TGTGCCAGCAGCGCCATCCAGACTACCACCGGGGAGCTGTTTTTT. Amino acid sequence: CASSAIQTTTGELFF.

The genes are TRBV4-1 and TRBJ2-1; TRBD1 or TRBD2 may be the D gene (9 bases each). CDR3 length: 20 residues. Germline V gene lookup returns CDR1 MGHRA and CDR2 YSYEKL. V was shortened by 4 bases and J by 12 bases, with 37 bases between the two germline ends. DNA for the CDR3: TGCGCCAGCAGCCCCGTCCGGGACAGGGATCGGGCCGGGACTAGCCGCCGGCAGTTCTTC. Protein: CASSPVRDRDRAGTSRRQFF.

The chain combines TRBV7-8 with TRBJ1-2, with a weak D call TRBD1 (5 bases). Germline CDR1 SGHVS, CDR2 FQNEAQ. The CDR3 totals 16 residues. The ends were cut back, 2 bases at V and 4 bases at J, with 17 bases in the middle. CDR3 protein: CASSLRLGEAVYGYTF. Here the CDR3 DNA reads TGTGCCAGCAGCTTAAGGCTAGGGGAGGCGGTCTATGGCTACACCTTC. Full variable domain (missing parts from reference TRBV7-8 and TRBJ1-2): GAGVSQSPRYKVAKRGQDVALRCDPISGHVSLFWYQQALGQGPEFLTYFQNEAQLDKSGLPSDRFFAERPEGSVSTLKIQRTQQEDSAVYLCASSLRLGEAVYGYTFGSGTRLTVV.

The chain has TRBV3-1 (or the pseudogene TRBV3-2) and TRBJ1-3; D remains unclear. Germline CDR1 LGHDT, CDR2 YNNKEL (reference sequence). The V and J ends lost 1 base and 1 base respectively, with 2 bases between them. CDR3 length: 13 amino acids. CDR3 loop: CASSQGSGNTIYF. As DNA, the CDR3 is TGTGCCAGCAGCCAAGGATCTGGAAACACCATATATTTT.

The CDR3 coding sequence is TGTGCCAGCAGCTTCGGAGTTGGGTTCCAGCCCCAGCATTTT. It specifies CASSFGVGFQPQHF. The rearrangement uses TRBV7-9 and TRBJ1-5; D remains unclear. Germline V gene data show CDR1 as SEHNR and CDR2 as FQNEAQ (reference sequence). The CDR3 is made up of 14 amino acids. V lost 3 bases and J lost 7, with 13 bases in between.

The chain links TRBV6-5 to TRBJ2-2; 7 nucleotides match TRBD2. CDR3 size: 15 residues. CDR1 and CDR2 (germline): MNHEY, SVGAGI. V lost 7 bases, J lost 8 bases, and 13 bases stayed unmatched. The DNA for the CDR3 is TGTGCCAGCACCGCACGGGGAGGGCCCTCTGGGGAGCTGTTTTTT. It specifies CASTARGGPSGELFF.

This chain uses TRBV7-8 with TRBJ1-3; 9 bases agree with TRBD1. Germline CDR1 and CDR2: SGHVS and FQNEAQ. J lost 0 bases, V lost 3 bases, and 0 bases had no gene match. This CDR3 comprises 15 residues. CDR3 nucleotides: TGTGCCAGCAGCTTGACAGGGGGCTCTGGAAACACCATATATTTT. Translating gives CASSLTGGSGNTIYF.

In this sample, this clone turned up many times. This chain joins TRBV28 and TRBJ1-1, with 7 bases that match TRBD1. After removal of 2 bases from V and 1 base from J, the junction contained 4 bases not matched to a gene. The V gene's germline CDR1 is MDHEN and CDR2 SYDVKM. The CDR3 is 15 residues long. CDR3 sequence (DNA): TGTGCCAGCAGTTTAAGGCGGACAGGGAACACTGAAGCTTTCTTT. This gives the protein CASSLRRTGNTEAFF.

The chain combines TRBV7-8 with TRBJ2-7; D unclear. The CDR3 length is 11 residues. CDR1 is SGHVS, CDR2 FQNEAQ, per germline. V dropped 3 bases and J dropped 6 bases, with 6 bases sitting between them. The CDR3 is CASSFEVEQYF. The CDR3 nucleotides are TGTGCCAGCAGCTTCGAAGTCGAGCAGTACTTC.

The CDR3 sequence is CAQLVSGANVLTF. The DNA of the CDR3 is TGTGCTCAGCTAGTCTCTGGGGCCAACGTCCTGACTTTC. This chain joins TRBV12-3 or TRBV12-4 and TRBJ2-6, with unresolved D. The CDR3 sequence is 13 residues long.

The chain joins TRBV28 to TRBJ1-5; a possible D gene is TRBD1 (6 bases). CDR3 length: 15 amino acids. V was clipped by 8 bases and J by 4 bases, with 18 bases between them. The germline V gene encodes CDR1 MDHEN and CDR2 SYDVKM. Written as DNA, the CDR3 is TGTGCCAGCCTGGGCAACAGACAGGTAAATCAGCCCCAGCATTTT. Its translation: CASLGNRQVNQPQHF.

In DNA form, the CDR3 reads TGTGCCTGGAGTGGGGGGGGCGGTCAGCCCCAGCATTTT. Its protein product is CAWSGGGGQPQHF. The J gene is TRBJ1-5, the V gene TRBV30, with D possibly TRBD1 on 6 matching bases. Germline V lookup: CDR1 GTSNPN, CDR2 SVGIG (reference sequence). V dropped 1 base and J dropped 6 bases, with 10 bases sitting between them. This CDR3 has 13 residues.

V gene TRBV10-2 combines with J gene TRBJ1-1, with D unclear. Germline V CDR1 and CDR2: WSHSY, SAAADI. The V end was cut by 8 bases, the J end by 8 bases, with 24 bases between. This CDR3 is built from 15 residues. This CDR3 reads CASWRARGKRFEAFF. The CDR3 nucleotides are TGCGCCAGCTGGAGGGCTCGAGGGAAGCGCTTCGAAGCTTTCTTT.

J is TRBJ2-7 and V is TRBV6-5; D gene ambiguous. Looked up from germline, CDR1 is MNHEY and CDR2 is SVGAGI. V lost 4 bases and J lost 2, with 15 bases in between. There are 15 residues in the CDR3. The DNA for the CDR3 is TGTGCCAGCAGTTCCGACTCATCTCGACCCTACGAGCAGTACTTC. Its translation is CASSSDSSRPYEQYF.

The chain carries TRBV27 and TRBJ2-3; 14 bases agree with TRBD2. The junction had 8 bases not matched to a gene; V was cut back by 0 bases and J by 6 bases. The CDR3 runs 18 residues. Per the germline V gene, CDR1 is MNHEY and CDR2 is SMNVEV (reference sequence). CDR3 nucleotides: TGTGCCAGCAGTTTATCCCAGGGACTAGCGGGAGATCTGGATACGCAGTATTTT. Protein product: CASSLSQGLAGDLDTQYF.

This chain uses TRBV20-1 with TRBJ1-6; perhaps TRBD1 as D (5 bases). This CDR3 comprises 13 residues. With 3 bases removed from V and 5 bases from J, the gap between germline ends came to 8 bases. Germline V gene sequence: CDR1 DFQATT, CDR2 SNEGSKA (reference sequence). CDR3 amino acids: CSASQGNNSPLHF. CDR3 in DNA: TGCAGTGCTAGTCAGGGAAATAATTCACCCCTCCACTTT.

The V gene is TRBV19, the J gene TRBJ1-5; TRBD1 agrees at 9 bases. The CDR3 covers 15 residues. V lost 6 bases, J lost 1 base, and 4 bases stayed unmatched. CDR1 is LNHDA, CDR2 SQIVND, per germline (reference sequence). The CDR3 region is CASSTDRGSNQPQHF. CDR3 nucleotides: TGTGCCAGTAGCACGGACAGGGGCAGCAATCAGCCCCAGCATTTT.

This clone counts as medium-sized. This rearrangement joins TRBV2 to TRBJ2-1, with 11 nucleotides matching TRBD2. Germline CDR1 is SNHLY and CDR2 is FYNNEI. V was pared by 1 base and J by 10 bases, with 6 bases of the junction left unmatched. This CDR3 spans 15 amino acids. The CDR3 DNA is TGTGCCAGCAGTGAAGAGGCTCTAGCGGGAGGCGAGCAGTTCTTC. The encoded protein is CASSEEALAGGEQFF.

This chain connects TRBV28 to TRBJ1-5; 7 nucleotides agree with TRBD1. This CDR3 comprises 16 residues. V gave up 3 bases and J gave up 8 bases; unmatched junction bases: 13. Germline CDR1 and CDR2: MDHEN and SYDVKM. The chain's CDR3 is CASSFGDRVNYKPQHF. The CDR3 DNA reads as TGTGCCAGCAGTTTCGGCGACAGGGTAAATTACAAGCCCCAGCATTTT. The full variable domain, completed using reference TRBV28 and TRBJ1-5, is DVKVTQSSRYLVKRTGEKVFLECVQDMDHENMFWYRQDPGLGLRLIYFSYDVKMKEKGDIPEGYSVSREKKERFSLILESASTNQTSMYLCASSFGDRVNYKPQHFGDGTRLSIL.

The chain links TRBV4-1 to TRBJ2-7; D unresolved. The CDR3 is made up of 16 amino acids. Germline V lookup: CDR1 MGHRA, CDR2 YSYEKL. Trimming took off 0 bases at V and 0 bases at J, with 12 bases between the two ends. The CDR3 loop is CASSQDLGLSSYEQYF. The CDR3 region has the DNA TGCGCCAGCAGCCAAGATTTGGGGTTGTCCTCCTACGAGCAGTACTTC.